The sequence of this T cell receptor beta chain was determined in a study of cytomegalovirus exposure and HLA in healthy donors (dated by TCRdb to about 2017). At the level of the whole study: An earlier analysis of approximately 590 of the donors reported more than 250 Gb of sequence data and 117 million unique TCR beta sequences from about 179 million T cells. Alongside the repertoire data, information on donor age, sex, ethnicity and CMV serostatus was compiled. The aim of the study was to test whether cataloging public T cell receptors could identify signatures of past pathogen exposure. The number of typed donors differed by locus: about 620-640 for A, B, C, DRB1 and DQB1; approximately 530 for DQA1; around 610 for DPA1; and some 470 for DPB1. Of the roughly 400 genotyped donors, 65% to 90% were placed in the genetic ancestry cluster associated with self-reported Caucasian donors. A later genetic analysis took genome-wide SNP genotypes for 398 of the 666 donors and used that subset as a discovery cohort. An early release that covered some 640 HLA-typed donors contained approximately 300 gigabases of sequencing data and some 87 million unique TCR sequences. To predict cytomegalovirus infection status, the study brought together high-throughput TCR immunosequencing, statistical association of individual TCRs with disease status, and machine learning. An earlier analysis of approximately 580 of the donors used high-throughput TCR beta sequencing to judge whether each TCR beta V gene segment behaved as functional or pseudogenic. Rather than using new phenotypic data, the later analysis identified candidate immune exposures from TCR beta sequences and from how often those sequences occurred across donors. A handful of DR-DQ haplotypes were handled as single units for association and clustering because linkage in the cohort was strong. The T cell repertoires of under 700 subjects were profiled by immunosequencing and related to cytomegalovirus serostatus. HLA typing included class I and class II loci at four-digit resolution. In a later analysis, previously published TCR beta repertoires from roughly 710 donors were re-analyzed and high-resolution HLA genotyping was added so that TCR occurrence patterns could be studied. Along with the roughly 670-subject first cohort, a separate validation cohort of 120 different subjects was used. All discovery cohort repertoires had been generated on a single sequencing platform. Across 398 genotyped donors of the cohort, an average of approximately 240,000 unique TCR beta nucleotide sequences per donor were sequenced, and roughly a sixth of those sequences were non-productive. Overall results and qualifications from the work: Cytomegalovirus status was reported to be diagnosed by the classifier with high specificity and sensitivity in both the original and validation cohorts. Most CMV-associated TCR beta chains appeared to be HLA-restricted in a later analysis, and the HLA associations seemed to be driven largely by CMV exposure. Specific HLA alleles were associated with 18,000 or so TCR beta sequences at a false discovery rate of 0.05 in a later analysis. Compared with equally common non-associated chains, HLA-associated TCR beta chains in a later analysis were more clonally expanded and had lower generation probabilities. Broadly in line with IMGT annotations, most TCR beta V segments showed up in productive rearrangements about 87% or about 30% of the time in an earlier analysis of around 600 of the donors. The presence/absence analyses assumed that sequencing depth was roughly uniform across donors, and that assumption may not be true. Strong co-occurrence of HLA alleles, especially DR and DQ, made assigning TCR associations to individual alleles difficult. Several of the top co-occurrence clusters appeared to be linked to parvovirus B19, influenza, CMV and Epstein-Barr virus, according to a later analysis. Linkage disequilibrium might explain the correlated functional status among segregating V segments, but an unknown experimental factor could not be excluded. In a later genetic analysis, a missense DCLRE1C variant was associated with V-gene and J-gene trimming of TCR beta chains, and the association was replicated in an independent cohort. A further reported finding was that TCR beta sequences accurately predicted the HLA-A and HLA-B alleles for most subjects in the first cohort. The earlier analysis of approximately 540 of the donors excluded over 15 rarely observed V segments, including chromosome 9 orphons, because counts were too low. In vitro tests confirmed that three of the cytomegalovirus-associated TCR beta chains recognize cytomegalovirus antigens. This cohort had only TCR beta chains sequenced, and the lack of alpha or paired-chain data limited which features could be detected. HLA typing was unavailable for some donors at each locus, so association tests used only the typed subset. A group of highly shared sequence variants was considered likely to be a technical artifact of the sequencing pipeline. According to the authors, the approach could potentially be generalized to other disease states and immunological phenotypes. Some IMGT-functional V segments, including TRBV6-2 and TRBV6-3, could not be distinguished by the 87-base-pair reads and were therefore excluded. According to a later analysis, TCR association rates differed among HLA loci, with DRB1 alleles showing the most associated TCRs and HLA-C alleles showing the fewest. The study listed 150 to 200 TCR beta chains as associated with cytomegalovirus. A later genetic analysis reported fewer N-insertions in productive TCRs among donors in an Asian-associated ancestry cluster than the approximately 670-donor mean. For the cohort, immune exposure information was limited to CMV serostatus. While some public TCRs were present in many individuals, most TCR sequences turned up only very rarely across donors.

The cohort consisted of 650 to 850 healthy bone marrow donors. Cohort members were all nominally healthy when sampled, although unrecorded immune exposures were likely present. The donor was CMV seronegative and belonged to the group of under 400 seronegative cohort members. A peripheral blood sample was provided by each donor, and peripheral blood mononuclear cells were used for TCR beta sequencing. Genomic DNA extraction from the blood cell samples was performed with the Qiagen DNeasy Blood Extraction Kit. The CDR3, cysteine through phenylalanine, is 13 amino acids long. Solely the CDR3 DNA is kept, with 39 bases framed from the first base. Here V drops 8 bases and J drops 1 base, and the junction holds 1 base not matched to any gene. Reading the germline V gene (reference sequence) gives CDR1 LNHNV and CDR2 YYDKDF. This clone has a single count. Its antigen is currently not known. No base quality values were provided; no much bigger clone lies one nucleotide off.

Library preparation was by the immunoSEQ multiplex PCR assay. A mixture of 60 forward primers for TCR Vbeta segments and 13 reverse primers for TCR Jbeta segments was used in the multiplex PCR. A multiplex PCR assay on genomic DNA amplified the CDR3 region of rearranged TCR beta genes. On the Illumina HiSeq System, the amplified TCR beta libraries were sequenced as 87-base-pair reads. The paper's data handling went like this. Across the roughly 700 repertoires, a later analysis counted 60 million to 90 million unique TCR beta chains, 9 million to 14 million of which were shared by at least two donors. Raw reads were error-corrected and collapsed into unique sequences with a nearest-neighbor algorithm that merged closely related sequences to remove PCR and sequencing errors. CDR3 sequences were aligned to IMGT reference sequences to assign V, D and J gene segments. Each retained sequence needed at least a six-nucleotide match to both a V gene segment and a J gene segment. A rearrangement counted as productive if the CDR3 had no stop codons and remained in frame with V and J, and every other rearrangement counted as non-productive. CDR3 was defined according to IMGT convention as the region running from the second conserved V-encoded cysteine to the conserved J-encoded phenylalanine. The earlier analysis of about 570 of the donors excluded any sequence lacking an unambiguous match to a single V gene segment. An earlier analysis of a few hundred of the donors classified V segments as functional when productive rearrangements were above 56.7% and as segregating when the standard deviation between donors was above 5%. A statistical classification framework was developed to diagnose cytomegalovirus status using the catalog of TCR beta chain sequences. In a later analysis, V and J genes were assigned by comparing TCR nucleotide sequences against IMGT/GENE-DB human TR gene sequences. In a later analysis, CDR3 sequences and most-parsimonious VDJ recombination scenarios were assigned using the TCRdist pipeline. In a later analysis, each TCR beta chain was defined by its CDR3 amino acid sequence together with its V-gene family, and reads lacking a unique V-gene family were excluded. In a later analysis, 450 to 600 highly shared, low-generation-probability nucleotide sequences were removed to address suspected cross-contamination and a sequencing artifact. In a later analysis, a clonal expansion index was calculated for each public chain from normalized within-repertoire ranks of inferred template counts. A later analysis computed generation probabilities with a VDJ recombination model fitted to out-of-frame rearrangements, and checked the results against IGoR. In a later analysis, TCR-TCR, TCR-HLA and TCR-CMV co-occurrence was scored with hypergeometric tests, and a repertoire-size bias correction was applied to TCR pairs. To estimate false discovery rates, a later analysis permuted the HLA or CMV assignments 20 times. In a later analysis, co-occurring TCRs were grouped using DBSCAN, and TCRdist sequence similarity was added for clustering within HLA-allele-positive subsets. For co-occurrence clustering, repertoires with fewer than 30,000 or more than 120,000 public chains were excluded, along with roughly 5 repertoires with anomalous nucleotide sharing. TCRdb re-hosts the immuneACCESS table, in-frame sequences only. Its copies lack some clones; in the studies checked, an unresolved V gene accounts for under half of them, and the cause for the rest is not known. That table furnishes V, J and clone size, whereas the DNA furnished D and trimming. The sample table holds about 69,000 clones, of which 76% were seen once. The ten largest clonotypes hold about 3.3% of the sample.

This sequence originates from a man between 18 and 35 years old in good health and CMV-seronegative. The sample consisted of PBMCs. The V and J segments used are TRBV15 and TRBJ1-4; 7 of the junction bases match TRBD1. The CDR3 in this case is CATAGGTNEKLFF. The DNA reads as follows: TGTGCCACCGCAGGGGGAACTAATGAAAAACTGTTTTTT.